These 3 T cell receptor beta chains originate from one sample sequenced in a study of cytomegalovirus exposure and HLA in healthy donors. This PCR relied on a set of 60 Vbeta primers and 13 Jbeta primers. Assay: immunoSEQ multiplex PCR; the TCRdb copy retains only in-frame clones and omits some. Here the sample spans some 150,000 clones, around four fifths being singletons. Input material: PBMCs. These receptors were obtained from a middle-aged woman in good health and CMV-seronegative.

The chain joins TRBV6-5 to TRBJ1-2; TRBD1 matches 9 bases. The junction had 8 bases not matched to a gene; V was cut back by 5 bases and J by 4 bases. The CDR3 totals 15 residues. CDR1 is MNHEY and CDR2 is SVGAGI in the germline V gene. The CDR3 DNA is TGTGCCAGCAGTCACTTTGGACAGGGGCCCTATGGCTACACCTTC. Protein sequence: CASSHFGQGPYGYTF.

A note on this clone: This specimen includes other DNA sequences encoding the same CDR3. The chain has TRBV6-5 and TRBJ1-5; possible D gene TRBD1, 5 bases. Trimming left V 8 bases short and J 9 bases short, with 8 bases between. Germline V CDR1 and CDR2: MNHEY, SVGAGI. The CDR3 totals 10 residues. The DNA for the CDR3 is TGTGCCAGCGGAGGGACGCCCCAGCATTTT. Residues: CASGGTPQHF.

V usage is TRBV18 and J usage is TRBJ2-7; 8 positions match TRBD1. The CDR3 consists of 13 residues. CDR1 is KGHSH, CDR2 LQKENI, per germline. V dropped 4 bases and J dropped 9; count of bases not matched to a gene: 8. The CDR3 is CASSHLGQGLQYF. The CDR3, as DNA: TGTGCCAGCTCACACCTCGGACAGGGCCTGCAGTACTTC.